A single sample gave rise to the 3 T cell receptor beta chains below, sequenced in a study of shared clonotypes between healthy human individuals. Clones were read by immunoSEQ multiplex PCR, and TCRdb kept only the in-frame ones, dropping some. The top ten hold roughly 0.83% of the sample, which has around 1,000,000 clones, around three quarters seen once. The material sequenced was memory CD4+ T cells from PBMCs. Subset here: CD45RA-negative fraction. Receptors were obtained from a young man in good health. Some clones in this sample may be carry-over from other donors' samples.

CDR3 sequence: CASSYERYLFF. In nucleotides, the CDR3 is TGTGCCAGCAGTTACGAGCGGTACCTGTTCTTC. This rearrangement joins TRBV6-6 to TRBJ2-1, with D possibly matching TRBD2 (5 bases). The CDR3 spans 11 residues. The V end lost 2 bases, the J end lost 15 bases, and 11 bases lay between the germline ends. CDR1 is MNHNY, CDR2 SVGAGI, per germline (reference sequence).

J is TRBJ2-1 and V is TRBV19, with a possible D match to TRBD2 (5 bases). The CDR3 is 17 amino acids. V was clipped by 6 bases and J by 5 bases, with 23 bases between them. The germline gives CDR1 LNHDA, CDR2 SQIVND (reference sequence). As DNA, the CDR3 is TGTGCCAGTAGCCAGCTTCTGGTGTTAGCGACCGACAATGAGCAGTTCTTC. Protein product: CASSQLLVLATDNEQFF.

The chain couples TRBV6-6 to TRBJ1-3; D gene uncertain. The CDR3 consists of 16 residues. Trimming removed 0 bases from V and 0 bases from J, with 9 bases in between. Germline assignment: CDR1 MNHNY and CDR2 SVGAGI (reference sequence). The CDR3 DNA reads TGTGCCAGCAGTTACTCATACCCGAGCTCTGGAAACACCATATATTTT. This sequence encodes CASSYSYPSSGNTIYF.